These 13 T cell receptor beta chains came from one sample sequenced in a study of CD8 T cells in Susac syndrome. Roughly 0.45 to 1 ug RNA was reverse transcribed with random hexamers. TCRdb called the immunoSEQ multiplex PCR reads again in MiXCR, with one record for every CDR3 protein. The data hold hundreds of thousands of distinct CDR3 sequences, with roughly nine tenths observed a single time. Sequenced: CD8+ T cells from PBMCs. The receptor set was obtained from a human donor with multiple sclerosis.

This chain uses TRBV12-3 or TRBV12-4 with TRBJ1-2; possibly TRBD1 for D (6 bases). Trimming took 6 bases from V and 6 from J, leaving 17 bases between them. The length of the CDR3 is 14 residues. This CDR3 is CASRFSGAPDGYTF. CDR3 coding DNA: TGTGCCAGCAGATTTTCGGGGGCTCCGGATGGCTACACCTTC.

A single count supports this clonotype. CDR3 nucleotide sequence: TGTGCCAGCAGCTTAATAGCTTACGCCGGGGAGCTGTTTTTT. Its translation is CASSLIAYAGELFF. The chain employs TRBV7-6 and TRBJ2-2; D remains ambiguous. The CDR3 loop spans 14 amino acids. The V gene lost 2 bases and the J gene lost 6 bases, with 10 bases spanning the gap. Germline-derived CDR1 and CDR2 are SGHVS and FNYEAQ.

V gene TRBV20-1 combines with J gene TRBJ1-2; D might be TRBD1 (6 bases). Deletions cut 1 base from V and 0 bases from J, with 15 bases between. The CDR3 has 16 residues. The V gene's germline CDR1 is DFQATT and CDR2 SNEGSKA (reference sequence). The CDR3 region has the DNA TGCAGTGCTAGAGGGGTGGCGGACAGATCTAACTATGGCTACACCTTC. Protein product: CSARGVADRSNYGYTF.

The rearrangement links TRBV4-3 to TRBJ1-2; 7 bases match TRBD1. The CDR3 has 17 residues. Trimming took 2 bases from V and 5 from J; bases not matched to a gene: 14. Germline assignment: CDR1 LGHNA and CDR2 YSLEER. For the CDR3, the DNA is TGCGCCAGCAGCCAATACGAGGGGGCGTACAGAAATTATGGCTACACCTTC. Encoded protein: CASSQYEGAYRNYGYTF.

CDR3: CASSVIRFLVDYSATNEKLFF. The CDR3 DNA reads TGTGCCAGCAGCGTAATCAGGTTTCTGGTTGACTACTCCGCAACTAATGAAAAACTGTTTTTT. The genes are TRBV6-1 and TRBJ1-4; D is unclear. V lost 6 bases and J lost 0, with 29 bases in between. The CDR3 is 21 residues long. Germline assignment: CDR1 MNHNS and CDR2 SASEGT.

J is TRBJ1-5 and V is TRBV12-3 or TRBV12-4, with a possible D match to TRBD1 (6 bases). The CDR3 runs 15 residues. Trimming pared 5 bases from V and 8 bases from J, leaving 19 bases between. Here the CDR3 DNA reads TGTGCCAGCAGTCAATGGGCCTCCCCAGGGGAGCCCCAGCATTTT. Its protein is CASSQWASPGEPQHF.

The DNA of the CDR3 is TGTGCCAGCAGACGAGCGGGGACGGAGACCCAGTACTTC. This sequence encodes CASRRAGTETQYF. J is TRBJ2-5 and V is TRBV7-8; TRBD2 matches at 7 bases. This CDR3 is built from 13 residues. The germline V gene encodes CDR1 SGHVS and CDR2 FQNEAQ. V shed 6 bases, J shed 5 bases, and the junction held 6 bases outside the gene matches.

The chain links TRBV3-1 to TRBJ2-1; 9 bases align to TRBD1. V lost 4 bases and J lost 4; bases outside the gene matches: 8. The CDR3 loop spans 16 amino acids. The V gene's germline CDR1 is LGHDT and CDR2 YNNKEL (reference sequence). CDR3 DNA: TGTGCCAGCAGCCCCCCTGCCGGGACAGGGTACAATGAGCAGTTCTTC. It codes for CASSPPAGTGYNEQFF.

This chain connects TRBV12-3 or TRBV12-4 to TRBJ2-4; the D gene could be TRBD1 or TRBD2 (6 bases each). V gave up 6 bases and J gave up 1 base, with 19 bases separating them. This CDR3 comprises 17 residues. The CDR3 sequence is CASSPPRGPGAKNIQYF. CDR3 nucleotide sequence: TGTGCCAGCAGCCCACCACGGGGGCCAGGGGCCAAAAACATTCAGTACTTC.

V gene TRBV7-9 combines with J gene TRBJ1-4; 7 nucleotides match TRBD1. CDR1 is SEHNR and CDR2 is FQNEAQ in the germline V gene (reference sequence). V shed 5 bases, J shed 6 bases, and the junction held 9 bases outside the gene matches. The CDR3 contains 15 residues. The CDR3 DNA reads as TGTGCCAGCAGCCCCCACCGGGACAGAGATGAAAAACTGTTTTTT. The encoded protein is CASSPHRDRDEKLFF.

This chain joins TRBV14 and TRBJ2-3, with a weak D call TRBD2 (5 bases). CDR3 length: 15 residues. In germline, CDR1 is SGHDN, CDR2 FVKESK. The V and J ends lost 1 base and 5 bases respectively, with 13 bases between them. The CDR3 region has the DNA TGTGCCAGCAGCCAAGGCCCAGCGGTGGGAGATACGCAGTATTTT. This codes for CASSQGPAVGDTQYF.

The genes are TRBV29-1 and TRBJ2-3; D uncertain. This CDR3 is 14 amino acids long. The germline gives CDR1 SQVTM, CDR2 ANQGSEA. Trimming pared 3 bases from V and 2 bases from J, leaving 12 bases between. CDR3: CSVEGYSNTDTQYF. CDR3 DNA: TGCAGCGTTGAGGGGTATTCCAACACAGATACGCAGTATTTT.

The CDR3 DNA follows: TGTGCCAGCAGCTTAAATACGGGAGCTTACAATGAGCAGTTCTTC. Protein: CASSLNTGAYNEQFF. The V and J genes are TRBV7-3 and TRBJ2-1; maybe TRBD2 (6 bases). The V gene lost 1 base and the J gene lost 4 bases, with 11 bases spanning the gap. Germline V gene sequence: CDR1 SGHTA, CDR2 FQGTGA. The CDR3 length is 15 residues.